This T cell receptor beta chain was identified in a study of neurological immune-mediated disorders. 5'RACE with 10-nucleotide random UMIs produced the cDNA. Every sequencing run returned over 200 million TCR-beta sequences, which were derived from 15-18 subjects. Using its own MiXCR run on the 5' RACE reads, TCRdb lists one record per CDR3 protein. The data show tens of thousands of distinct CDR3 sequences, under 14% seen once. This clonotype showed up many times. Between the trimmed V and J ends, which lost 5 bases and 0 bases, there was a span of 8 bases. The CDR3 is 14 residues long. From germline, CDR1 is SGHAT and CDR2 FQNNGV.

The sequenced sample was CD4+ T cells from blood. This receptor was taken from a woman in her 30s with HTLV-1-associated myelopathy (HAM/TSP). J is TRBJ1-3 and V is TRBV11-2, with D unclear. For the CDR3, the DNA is TGTGCCAGCAGCCGTACAGACTCTGGAAACACCATATATTTT. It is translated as CASSRTDSGNTIYF.